This T cell receptor (beta chain) was obtained from a study of T cell changes during pregnancy in multiple sclerosis. The CDR3 runs to 15 residues. Trimming took 2 bases from V and 0 from J, leaving 8 bases between them. Germline values: CDR1 SGHRS, CDR2 YFSETQ. Clones were sequenced by immunoSEQ multiplex PCR, and TCRdb holds only the in-frame ones, with some missing. The sample records approximately 40,000 clones, more than 80% being singletons. The sequences come from CD4+ T cells from peripheral blood mononuclear cells, collected before pregnancy. The chain combines TRBV5-1 with TRBJ1-4, with a possible D match to TRBD1 (6 bases). The sequence was collected from a female donor with multiple sclerosis, enrolled in a pregnancy study. The chain's CDR3 is CASSFGTTTNEKLFF. The DNA for the CDR3 is TGCGCCAGCAGCTTCGGGACAACAACTAATGAAAAACTGTTTTTT.